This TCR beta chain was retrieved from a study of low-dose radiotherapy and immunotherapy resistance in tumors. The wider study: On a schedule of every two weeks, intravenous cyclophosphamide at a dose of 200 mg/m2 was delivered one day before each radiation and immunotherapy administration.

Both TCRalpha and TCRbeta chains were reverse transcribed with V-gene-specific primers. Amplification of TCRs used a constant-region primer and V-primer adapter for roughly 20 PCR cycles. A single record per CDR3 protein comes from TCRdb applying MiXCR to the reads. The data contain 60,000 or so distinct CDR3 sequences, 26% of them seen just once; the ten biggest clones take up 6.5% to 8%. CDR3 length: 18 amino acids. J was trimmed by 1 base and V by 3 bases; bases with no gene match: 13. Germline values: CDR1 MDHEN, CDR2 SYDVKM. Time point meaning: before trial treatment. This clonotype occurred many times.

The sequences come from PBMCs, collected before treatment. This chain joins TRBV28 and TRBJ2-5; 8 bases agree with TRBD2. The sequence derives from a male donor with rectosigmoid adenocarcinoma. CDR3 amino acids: CASSFPIAAGEIQETQYF. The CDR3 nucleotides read TGTGCCAGCAGTTTCCCAATTGCAGCGGGGGAGATCCAAGAGACCCAGTACTTC.